The next 22 T cell receptor beta chains were all read from a single sample in a study of T cells in Graves' hyperthyroidism and ophthalmopathy. It was RNA transcripts that yielded the amplified TCR beta CDR3 regions. HTBI primers were employed in a first-round RT-PCR of the TCR CDR3. TCRdb re-called the multiplex PCR reads through MiXCR, storing one row per CDR3 protein. This table holds more than 450,000 distinct CDR3 sequences, about 20% found once. The sequencing sample was made of blood. The receptors derive from a man in his forties with Graves' ophthalmopathy.

The V call is TRBV7-6, the J call TRBJ1-1; no definite D call. CDR3 size: 14 residues. The V end was cut by 1 base, the J end by 3 bases, with 9 bases between. Germline V lookup: CDR1 SGHVS, CDR2 FNYEAQ. The CDR3 sequence: CASSLGAAYTEAFF. For the CDR3, the DNA is TGTGCCAGCAGCTTAGGGGCAGCCTACACTGAAGCTTTCTTT.

This clonotype occurred a few times. The rearrangement uses TRBV9 and TRBJ2-3; 10 nucleotides align to TRBD1. CDR3 length: 16 amino acids. CDR1 and CDR2 (germline): SGDLS, YYNGEE. Unmatched junction bases numbered 6, after V lost 1 base and J lost 4 bases. The CDR3 DNA reads TGTGCCAGCAGCGTACTCGACAGGGGGCGTGCAGATACGCAGTATTTT. Amino acid sequence: CASSVLDRGRADTQYF.

This clonotype was counted many times. The gene calls are TRBV6-1 and TRBJ1-5, with D unresolved. Trimming cost V 2 bases and J 2 bases, with 16 bases left between them. From germline, CDR1 is MNHNS and CDR2 SASEGT. The CDR3 runs to 17 residues. CDR3 region: CASSEIARVVRNQPQHF. The CDR3 nucleotides are TGTGCCAGCAGTGAAATTGCGAGGGTTGTGCGCAATCAGCCCCAGCATTTT.

In its sample, this clonotype was seen a few times. The chain has TRBV3-1 and TRBJ1-4; unclear D gene. Germline V lookup: CDR1 LGHDT, CDR2 YNNKEL (reference sequence). This CDR3 is built from 14 residues. Between the trimmed V and J ends, which lost 3 bases and 3 bases, there was a span of 8 bases. The CDR3 DNA is TGTGCCAGCAGCCAGGCCGGGGCTAATGAAAAACTGTTTTTT. Translating gives CASSQAGANEKLFF.

This clonotype was seen more than once but under ten times. The V call is TRBV5-1, the J call TRBJ2-7; the match to TRBD1 covers 7 bases. The CDR3 extends over 14 amino acids. The trim removed 4 bases at V and 5 bases at J, leaving 9 bases unmatched. CDR1 and CDR2 (germline): SGHRS, YFSETQ. DNA of the CDR3: TGCGCCAGCAGCGCGATACAGGGGATGAACGAGCAGTACTTC. Residues: CASSAIQGMNEQYF.

This clonotype was counted only a few times. This chain uses TRBV6-1 with TRBJ2-3, with 13 nucleotides matching TRBD2. Germline assignment: CDR1 MNHNS and CDR2 SASEGT. V shed 5 bases and J 2 bases; nucleotides not matched to a gene: 13. The CDR3 has 19 amino acids. CDR3 loop: CASSFQTSGGPKLTDTQYF. The CDR3 region has the DNA TGTGCCAGCAGTTTCCAGACTAGCGGGGGGCCGAAGCTCACAGATACGCAGTATTTT.

V is TRBV19 and J is TRBJ2-1; 8 positions agree with TRBD2. V was clipped by 1 base and J by 6 bases; unmatched bases: 2. The germline gives CDR1 LNHDA, CDR2 SQIVND (reference sequence). This CDR3 has 14 residues. The CDR3 region is CASSIAGGLNEQFF. In DNA, the CDR3 is TGTGCCAGTAGTATAGCGGGAGGGCTCAATGAGCAGTTCTTC. The complete variable domain, with remaining parts taken from reference TRBV19 and TRBJ2-1, reads DGGITQSPKYLFRKEGQNVTLSCEQNLNHDAMYWYRQDPGQGLRLIYYSQIVNDFQKGDIAEGYSVSREKKESFPLTVTSAQKNPTAFYLCASSIAGGLNEQFFGPGTRLTVL.

The chain recombines TRBV6-1 with TRBJ2-2; 8 nucleotides match TRBD1. The V and J ends lost 5 bases and 4 bases, in that order; junction bases with no gene match: 9. Germline V lookup: CDR1 MNHNS, CDR2 SASEGT. The CDR3 spans 16 residues. The CDR3 sequence is CASSPWGQETTGELFF. The CDR3 DNA is TGTGCCAGCAGTCCATGGGGACAGGAGACCACCGGGGAGCTGTTTTTT.

V usage is TRBV12-3 or TRBV12-4 and J usage is TRBJ1-2; D is perhaps TRBD1 (6 bases). This CDR3 spans 14 amino acids. The V end lost 3 bases, the J end lost 7 bases, and 15 bases lay between the germline ends. The CDR3 bases are TGTGCCAGCAGTTTTCAGGGGCCCGGGGCTGGCTACACCTTC. It yields the protein CASSFQGPGAGYTF.

This clonotype was detected a few times. Here the CDR3 reads CASSQGTSEGNEQFF. The CDR3, as DNA: TGTGCCAGCAGCCAAGGGACTAGCGAGGGAAATGAGCAGTTCTTC. The V call is TRBV4-2, the J call TRBJ2-1; 9 bases map to TRBD2. This CDR3 comprises 15 residues. Germline V gene data show CDR1 as LGHNA and CDR2 as YNFKEQ. Trimming took 1 base from V and 7 from J; bases not matched to a gene: 5.

This chain connects TRBV5-1 to TRBJ2-1; TRBD2 might be the D (5 bases). With 4 bases removed from V and 3 bases from J, the gap between germline ends came to 14 bases. The CDR3 sequence is 15 residues long. CDR1 is SGHRS and CDR2 is YFSETQ in the germline V gene. Here the CDR3 DNA reads TGCGCCAGCAGCGTTAGGGTAGGAGGCTACAATGAGCAGTTCTTC. Translating gives CASSVRVGGYNEQFF.

This clonotype was recorded a few times. The V gene is TRBV28, the J gene TRBJ1-6; D perhaps matches TRBD1 (6 bases). V dropped 8 bases and J dropped 7 bases, with 12 bases sitting between them. Germline-derived CDR1 and CDR2 are MDHEN and SYDVKM. There are 13 residues in the CDR3. The CDR3 sequence is CASSWDKNSPLHF. CDR3 nucleotide sequence: TGTGCCAGCTCGTGGGACAAAAATTCACCCCTCCACTTT.

This clonotype appeared a few times. A junction end diverges from the germline sequence, so it may reflect a read error. The V call is TRBV20-1, the J call TRBJ2-7, with 7 nucleotides matching TRBD2. The CDR3 loop spans 14 amino acids. Germline V gene data show CDR1 as DFQATT and CDR2 as SNEGSKA (reference sequence). The DNA for the CDR3 is TGCAGTGCCGGCCGGGGGAGGGCCTCCCACGAGCAGTACTTC. Its translation: CSAGRGRASHEQYF.

Ten or more counts support this clonotype. The CDR3 bases are TGTGCCAGCAGTCCCGGGACAGGGGCCATTAATCAGCCCCAGCATTTT. Its translation is CASSPGTGAINQPQHF. The chain joins TRBV2 to TRBJ1-5, with 10 bases fitting TRBD1. The CDR3 totals 16 residues. J gave up 4 bases and V 5 bases, and 8 bases lay outside the gene matches. CDR1 is SNHLY and CDR2 is FYNNEI in the germline V gene.

The chain couples TRBV20-1 to TRBJ1-5; 8 bases are a match to TRBD1. The CDR3 contains 15 residues. Per germline, CDR1 DFQATT and CDR2 SNEGSKA (reference sequence). After removal of 6 bases from V and 6 bases from J, the junction contained 13 bases not matched to a gene. The CDR3 is CSAARTGISAQPQHF. CDR3 nucleotides: TGCAGTGCCGCCCGGACAGGGATTAGTGCTCAGCCCCAGCATTTT.

The chain joins TRBV28 to TRBJ2-1; TRBD2 matches 12 bases. V dropped 4 bases and J dropped 0; count of bases not matched to a gene: 10. This CDR3 comprises 19 residues. Germline V gives CDR1 MDHEN, CDR2 SYDVKM. For the CDR3, the DNA is TGTGCCAGCAGTTCCTGGACTAGCGGGACCTTTAGCTCCTACAATGAGCAGTTCTTC. Translation: CASSSWTSGTFSSYNEQFF.

The sample holds many counts of this clonotype. J is TRBJ2-2 and V is TRBV7-3, with D maybe TRBD2 (5 bases). Germline CDR1 and CDR2: SGHTA and FQGTGA. The CDR3 is 15 residues long. Deletions cut 2 bases from V and 1 base from J, with 8 bases between. CDR3: CASSLSDWNTGELFF. In DNA form, the CDR3 reads TGTGCCAGCAGCTTATCGGACTGGAACACCGGGGAGCTGTTTTTT.

This clonotype was seen only a few times. J is TRBJ2-2 and V is TRBV27, with unresolved D. The CDR3 sequence is 14 residues long. V lost 4 bases and J 4 bases, leaving 10 bases between the germline ends. The germline CDR1 and CDR2 sequences are MNHEY and SMNVEV (reference sequence). CDR3 DNA sequence: TGTGCCAGCAGTTGGGAAGGGATCACCGGGGAGCTGTTTTTT. Its translation: CASSWEGITGELFF.

The rearrangement uses TRBV12-3 or TRBV12-4 and TRBJ1-4, with 8 bases fitting TRBD1. The V segment lost 1 base and the J segment 4 bases; nucleotides outside the gene matches: 5. The CDR3 runs to 16 residues. CDR3 nucleotides: TGTGCCAGCAGTTTAGGGACAGGGTTCATTAATGAAAAACTGTTTTTT. Translation: CASSLGTGFINEKLFF.

The rearrangement uses TRBV4-1 and TRBJ2-5; 9 nucleotides align to TRBD2. Per germline, CDR1 MGHRA and CDR2 YSYEKL. CDR3 size: 16 residues. Trimming cost V 5 bases and J 5 bases; bases outside gene matches: 12. This chain's CDR3 is CASSSHLAGKGETQYF. CDR3 nucleotide sequence: TGCGCCAGCAGCTCGCACCTAGCGGGGAAAGGGGAGACCCAGTACTTC.

This clonotype has ten or more counts. The rearrangement joins TRBV2 to TRBJ2-1; D gene uncertain. The CDR3 is 13 amino acids. With 4 bases removed from V and 9 bases from J, the gap between germline ends came to 13 bases. From germline, CDR1 is SNHLY and CDR2 FYNNEI. CDR3 nucleotide sequence: TGTGCCAGCAGTGTTAGAGCTGCCCGTGAGCAGTTCTTC. Amino acids: CASSVRAAREQFF. The variable domain in full, completed from reference TRBV2 and TRBJ2-1, reads EPEVTQTPSHQVTQMGQEVILRCVPISNHLYFYWYRQILGQKVEFLVSFYNNEISEKSEIFDDQFSVERPDGSNFTLKIRSTKLEDSAMYFCASSVRAAREQFFGPGTRLTVL.

This clonotype came up a few times. V is TRBV3-1 and J is TRBJ1-2; maybe TRBD1 (5 bases). Germline CDR1 reads LGHDT; CDR2 reads YNNKEL (reference sequence). CDR3 size: 18 residues. V lost 4 bases and J 4 bases, leaving 25 bases between the germline ends. CDR3 loop: CASSLKGHPLEPGYGYTF. CDR3 sequence (DNA): TGTGCCAGCAGCCTAAAGGGGCACCCCCTCGAGCCAGGCTATGGCTACACCTTC.